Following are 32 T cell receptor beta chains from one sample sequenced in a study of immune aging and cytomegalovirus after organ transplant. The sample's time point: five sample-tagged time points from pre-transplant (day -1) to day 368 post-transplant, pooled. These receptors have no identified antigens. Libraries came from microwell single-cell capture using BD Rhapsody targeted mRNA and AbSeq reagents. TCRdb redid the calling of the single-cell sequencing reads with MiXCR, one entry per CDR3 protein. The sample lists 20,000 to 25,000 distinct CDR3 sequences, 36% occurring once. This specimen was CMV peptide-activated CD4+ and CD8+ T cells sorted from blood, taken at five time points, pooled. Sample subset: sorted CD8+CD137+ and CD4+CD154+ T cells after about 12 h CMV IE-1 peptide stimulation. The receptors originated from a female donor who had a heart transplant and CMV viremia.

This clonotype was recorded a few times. For the CDR3, the DNA is TGTGCCAGCGGGAGGACTAGCGGGGGCTACAATGAGCAGTTCTTC. As protein: CASGRTSGGYNEQFF. The chain links TRBV27 to TRBJ2-1; 13 bases align to TRBD2. Germline CDR1 reads MNHEY; CDR2 reads SMNVEV (reference sequence). The CDR3 is 15 amino acids. Trimming took 8 bases from V and 3 from J; bases not matched to a gene: 4.

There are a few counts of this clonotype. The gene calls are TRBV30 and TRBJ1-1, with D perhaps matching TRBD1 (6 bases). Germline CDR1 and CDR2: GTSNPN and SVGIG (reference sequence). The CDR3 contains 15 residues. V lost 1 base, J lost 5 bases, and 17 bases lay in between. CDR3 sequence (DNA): TGTGCCTGGAGTGGGCCCCGAGAGGGGGGAACTGAAGCTTTCTTT. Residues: CAWSGPREGGTEAFF. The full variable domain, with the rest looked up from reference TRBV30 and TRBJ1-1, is SQTIHQWPATLVQPVGSPLSLECTVEGTSNPNLYWYRQAAGRGLQLLFYSVGIGQISSEVPQNLSASRPQDRQFILSSKKLLLSDSGFYLCAWSGPREGGTEAFFGQGTRLTVV.

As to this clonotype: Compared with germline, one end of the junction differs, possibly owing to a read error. The CDR3 reads CAGRRSSAGANVLTF. CDR3 nucleotide sequence: TGTGCCGGCAGGCGATCCTCGGCTGGGGCCAACGTCCTGACCTTC. V gene TRBV12-3 or TRBV12-4 combines with J gene TRBJ2-6; the D gene is possibly TRBD1 (5 bases). CDR3 length: 15 residues.

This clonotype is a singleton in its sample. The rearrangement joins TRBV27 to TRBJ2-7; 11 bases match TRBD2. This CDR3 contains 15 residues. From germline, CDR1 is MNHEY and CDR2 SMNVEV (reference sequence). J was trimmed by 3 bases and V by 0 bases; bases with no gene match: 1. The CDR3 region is CASSLSSGRVYEQYF. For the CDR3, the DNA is TGTGCCAGCAGTTTATCTAGCGGGAGGGTCTACGAGCAGTACTTC.

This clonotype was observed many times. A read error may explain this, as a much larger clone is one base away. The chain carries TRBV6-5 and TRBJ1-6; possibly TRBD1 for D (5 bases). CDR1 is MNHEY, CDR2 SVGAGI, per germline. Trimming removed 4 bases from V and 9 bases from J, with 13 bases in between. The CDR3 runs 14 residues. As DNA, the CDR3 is TGTGCCAGCAGTTGGGGGGGACGGGGTTCACCCCTCCACTTT. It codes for CASSWGGRGSPLHF.

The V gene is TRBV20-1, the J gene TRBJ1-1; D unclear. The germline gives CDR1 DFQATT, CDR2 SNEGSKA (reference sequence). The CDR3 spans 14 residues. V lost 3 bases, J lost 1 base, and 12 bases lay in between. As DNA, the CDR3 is TGCAGTGCTAGGGTCCCCCCAGCGAACACTGAAGCTTTCTTT. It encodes CSARVPPANTEAFF.

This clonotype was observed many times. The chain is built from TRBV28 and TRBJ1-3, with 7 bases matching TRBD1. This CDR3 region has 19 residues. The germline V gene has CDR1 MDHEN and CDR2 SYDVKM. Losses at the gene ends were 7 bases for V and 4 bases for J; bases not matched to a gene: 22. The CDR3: CASTVGGREGAMSGNTIYF. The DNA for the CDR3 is TGTGCCAGCACTGTCGGGGGGCGGGAGGGGGCAATGTCGGGAAACACCATATATTTT.

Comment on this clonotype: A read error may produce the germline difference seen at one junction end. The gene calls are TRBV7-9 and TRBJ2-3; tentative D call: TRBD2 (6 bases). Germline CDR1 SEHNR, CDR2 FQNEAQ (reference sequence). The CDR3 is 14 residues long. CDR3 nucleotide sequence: TGTGTCAGCAGCCCCGGGGGATACACAGATACGCAGTATTTT. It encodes CVSSPGGYTDTQYF.

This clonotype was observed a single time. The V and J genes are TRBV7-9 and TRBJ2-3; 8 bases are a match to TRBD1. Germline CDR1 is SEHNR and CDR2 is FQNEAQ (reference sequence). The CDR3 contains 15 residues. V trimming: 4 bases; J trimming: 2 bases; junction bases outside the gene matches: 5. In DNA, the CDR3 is TGTGCCAGCAGCTACCCAGGGGGCTTCACAGATACGCAGTATTTT. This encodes CASSYPGGFTDTQYF. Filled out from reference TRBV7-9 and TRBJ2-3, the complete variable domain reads DTGVSQNPRHKITKRGQNVTFRCDPISEHNRLYWYRQTLGQGPEFLTYFQNEAQLEKSRLLSDRFSAERPKGSFSTLEIQRTEQGDSAMYLCASSYPGGFTDTQYFGPGTRLTVL.

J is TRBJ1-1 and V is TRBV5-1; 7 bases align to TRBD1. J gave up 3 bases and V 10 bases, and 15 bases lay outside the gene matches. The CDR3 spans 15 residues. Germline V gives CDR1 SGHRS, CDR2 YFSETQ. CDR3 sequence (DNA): TGCGCCGGCGGCTATGAACCTGGACAGGACACTGAAGCTTTCTTT. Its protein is CAGGYEPGQDTEAFF. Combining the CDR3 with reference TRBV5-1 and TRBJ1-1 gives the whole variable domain KAGVTQTPRYLIKTRGQQVTLSCSPISGHRSVSWYQQTPGQGLQFLFEYFSETQRNKGNFPGRFSGRQFSNSRSEMNVSTLELGDSALYLCAGGYEPGQDTEAFFGQGTRLTVV.

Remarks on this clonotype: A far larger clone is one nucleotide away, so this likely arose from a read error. The CDR3, as DNA: TGTGCCAGCAGCCCAAGGCCACTAGCGATTTTATCCTACGAGCAGTACTTC. Amino acid sequence: CASSPRPLAILSYEQYF. V and J are TRBV11-3 and TRBJ2-7; 7 bases line up with TRBD2. The CDR3 runs 17 residues. Per germline, CDR1 SGHNT and CDR2 YENEEA. The V and J ends lost 5 bases and 1 base, in that order; junction bases with no gene match: 14. The whole variable domain, remainder taken from reference TRBV11-3 and TRBJ2-7, is EAGVVQSPRYKIIEKKQPVAFWCNPISGHNTLYWYLQNLGQGPELLIRYENEEAVDDSQLPKDRFSAERLKGVDSTLKIQPAELGDSAVYLCASSPRPLAILSYEQYFGPGTRLTVT.

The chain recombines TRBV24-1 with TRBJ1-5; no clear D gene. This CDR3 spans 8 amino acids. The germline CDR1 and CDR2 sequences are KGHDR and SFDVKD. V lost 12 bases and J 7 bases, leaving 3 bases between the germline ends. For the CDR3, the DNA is TGTGCCCCACAGCCCCAGCATTTT. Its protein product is CAPQPQHF.

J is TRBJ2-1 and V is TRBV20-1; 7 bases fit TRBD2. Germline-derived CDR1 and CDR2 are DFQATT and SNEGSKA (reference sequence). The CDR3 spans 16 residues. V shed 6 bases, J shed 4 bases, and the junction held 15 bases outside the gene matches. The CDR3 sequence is CSAVNSRLAEYNEQFF. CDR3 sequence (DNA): TGCAGTGCGGTTAATAGTCGGCTAGCGGAATACAATGAGCAGTTCTTC.

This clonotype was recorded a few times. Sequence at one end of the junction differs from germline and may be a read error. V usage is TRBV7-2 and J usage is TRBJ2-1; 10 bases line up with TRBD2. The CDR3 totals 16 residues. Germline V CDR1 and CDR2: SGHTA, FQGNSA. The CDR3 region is CASRAPWLAGVSEQLF. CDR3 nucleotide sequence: TGCGCCAGCAGGGCACCGTGGCTAGCGGGAGTAAGTGAGCAGCTCTTC.

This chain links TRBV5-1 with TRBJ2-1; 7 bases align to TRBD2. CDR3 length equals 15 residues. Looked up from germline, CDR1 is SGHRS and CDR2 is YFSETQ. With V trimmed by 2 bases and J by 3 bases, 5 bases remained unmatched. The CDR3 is CASSFQAGSYNEQFF. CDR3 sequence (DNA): TGCGCCAGCAGCTTCCAAGCGGGAAGCTACAATGAGCAGTTCTTC.

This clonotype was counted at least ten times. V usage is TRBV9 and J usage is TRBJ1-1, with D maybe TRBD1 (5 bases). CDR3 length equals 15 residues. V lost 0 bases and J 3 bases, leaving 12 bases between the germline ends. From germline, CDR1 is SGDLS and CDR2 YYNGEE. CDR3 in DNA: TGTGCCAGCAGCGTAGTGGGGCAGGAGTACACTGAAGCTTTCTTT. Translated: CASSVVGQEYTEAFF.

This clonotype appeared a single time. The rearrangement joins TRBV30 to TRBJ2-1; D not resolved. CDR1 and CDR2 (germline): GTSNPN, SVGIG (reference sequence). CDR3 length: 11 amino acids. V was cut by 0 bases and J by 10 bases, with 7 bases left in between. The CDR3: CAWSVRSEQFF. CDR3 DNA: TGTGCCTGGAGTGTACGCTCAGAGCAGTTCTTC.

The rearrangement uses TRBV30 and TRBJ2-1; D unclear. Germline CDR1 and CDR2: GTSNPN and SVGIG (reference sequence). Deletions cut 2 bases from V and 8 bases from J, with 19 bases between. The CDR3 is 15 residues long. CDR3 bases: TGTGCCTGGAGTTTTATGCCGGGTTTAGGGTATGAGCAGTTCTTC. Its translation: CAWSFMPGLGYEQFF.

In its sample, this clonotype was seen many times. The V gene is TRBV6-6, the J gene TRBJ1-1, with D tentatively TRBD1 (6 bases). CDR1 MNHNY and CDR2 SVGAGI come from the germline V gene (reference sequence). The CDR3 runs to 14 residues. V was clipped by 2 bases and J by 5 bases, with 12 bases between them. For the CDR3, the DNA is TGTGCCAGCAGTTACGTGGGGGCGGGAACTGAAGCTTTCTTT. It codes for CASSYVGAGTEAFF.

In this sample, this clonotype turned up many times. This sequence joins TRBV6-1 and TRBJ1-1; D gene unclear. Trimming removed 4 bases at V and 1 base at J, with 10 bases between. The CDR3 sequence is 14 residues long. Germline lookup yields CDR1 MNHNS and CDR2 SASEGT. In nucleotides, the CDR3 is TGTGCCAGCAGTGCCCTCCTAAGGAACACTGAAGCTTTCTTT. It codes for CASSALLRNTEAFF.

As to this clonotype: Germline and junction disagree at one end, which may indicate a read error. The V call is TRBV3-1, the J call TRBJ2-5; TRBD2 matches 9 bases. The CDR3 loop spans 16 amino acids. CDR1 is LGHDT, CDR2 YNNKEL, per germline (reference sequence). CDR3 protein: CASSAASSGGDEIQYF. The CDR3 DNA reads TGTGCCAGCAGCGCCGCTAGTAGCGGGGGAGATGAGATCCAGTACTTC.

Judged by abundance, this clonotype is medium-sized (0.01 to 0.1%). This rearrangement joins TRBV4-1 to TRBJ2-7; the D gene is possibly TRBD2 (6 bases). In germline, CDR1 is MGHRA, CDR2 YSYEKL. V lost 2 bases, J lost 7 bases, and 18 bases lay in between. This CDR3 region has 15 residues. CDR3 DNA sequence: TGCGCCAGCAGCCAACCAAACCGAGGAGGGTATGAGCAGTACTTC. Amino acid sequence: CASSQPNRGGYEQYF.

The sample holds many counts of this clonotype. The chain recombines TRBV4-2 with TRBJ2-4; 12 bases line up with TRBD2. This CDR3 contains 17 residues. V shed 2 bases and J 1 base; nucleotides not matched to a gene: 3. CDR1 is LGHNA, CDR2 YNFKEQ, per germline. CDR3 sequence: CASSQRLAGVAKNIQYF. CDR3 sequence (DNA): TGTGCCAGCAGCCAACGACTAGCGGGAGTCGCCAAAAACATTCAGTACTTC.

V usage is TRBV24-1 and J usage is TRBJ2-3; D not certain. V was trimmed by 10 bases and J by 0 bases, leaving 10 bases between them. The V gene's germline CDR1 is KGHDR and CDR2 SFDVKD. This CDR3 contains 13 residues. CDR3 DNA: TGTGCCACAGGGCACGGTAGCACAGATACGCAGTATTTT. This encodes CATGHGSTDTQYF.

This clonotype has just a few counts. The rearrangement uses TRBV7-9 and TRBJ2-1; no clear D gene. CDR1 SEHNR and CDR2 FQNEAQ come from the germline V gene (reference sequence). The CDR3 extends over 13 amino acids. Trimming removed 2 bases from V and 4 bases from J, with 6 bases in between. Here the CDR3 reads CASSLSQYNEQFF. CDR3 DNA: TGTGCCAGCAGCTTAAGCCAATACAATGAGCAGTTCTTC. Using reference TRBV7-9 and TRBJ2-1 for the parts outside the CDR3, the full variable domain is DTGVSQNPRHKITKRGQNVTFRCDPISEHNRLYWYRQTLGQGPEFLTYFQNEAQLEKSRLLSDRFSAERPKGSFSTLEIQRTEQGDSAMYLCASSLSQYNEQFFGPGTRLTVL.

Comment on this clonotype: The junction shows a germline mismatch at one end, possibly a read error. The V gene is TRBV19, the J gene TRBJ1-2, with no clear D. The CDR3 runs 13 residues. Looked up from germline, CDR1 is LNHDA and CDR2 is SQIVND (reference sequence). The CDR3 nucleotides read TGTGCTAGTAGTACCAGGACCGAGTATGGCTACACCTTC. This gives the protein CASSTRTEYGYTF.

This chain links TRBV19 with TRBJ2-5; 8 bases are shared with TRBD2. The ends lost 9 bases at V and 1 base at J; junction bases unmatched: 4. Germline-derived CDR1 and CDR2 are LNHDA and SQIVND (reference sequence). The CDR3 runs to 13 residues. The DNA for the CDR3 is TGTGCCAGCGGGGGGGGGATCCAAGAGACCCAGTACTTC. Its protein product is CASGGGIQETQYF.

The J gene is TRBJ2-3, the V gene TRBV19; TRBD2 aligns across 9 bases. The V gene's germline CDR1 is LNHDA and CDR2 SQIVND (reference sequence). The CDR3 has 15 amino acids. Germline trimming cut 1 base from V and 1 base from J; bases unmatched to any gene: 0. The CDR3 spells CASSIGLAGTDTQYF. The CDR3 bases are TGTGCCAGTAGTATAGGACTAGCGGGCACAGATACGCAGTATTTT.

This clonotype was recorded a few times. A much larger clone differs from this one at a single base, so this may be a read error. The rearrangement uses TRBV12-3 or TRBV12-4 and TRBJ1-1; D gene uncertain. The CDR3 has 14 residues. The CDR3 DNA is TGTGTCAGCAGTCCCCCTACCCCCCAACCTGAAGCTCTCTTT. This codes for CVSSPPTPQPEALF.

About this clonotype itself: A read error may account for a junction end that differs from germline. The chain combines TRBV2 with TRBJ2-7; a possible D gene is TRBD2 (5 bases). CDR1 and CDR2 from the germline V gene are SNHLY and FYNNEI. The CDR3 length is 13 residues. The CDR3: CASREDSSYEQHF. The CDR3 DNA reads TGTGCCAGTAGAGAGGACTCTTCCTACGAACAGCACTTC.

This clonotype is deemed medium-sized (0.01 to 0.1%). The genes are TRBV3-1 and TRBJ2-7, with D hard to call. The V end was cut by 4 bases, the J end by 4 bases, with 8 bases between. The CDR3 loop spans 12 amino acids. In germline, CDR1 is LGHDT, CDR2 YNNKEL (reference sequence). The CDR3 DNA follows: TGTGCCAGCAGCCCCAAGGGTTACGAGCAGTACTTC. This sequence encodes CASSPKGYEQYF.

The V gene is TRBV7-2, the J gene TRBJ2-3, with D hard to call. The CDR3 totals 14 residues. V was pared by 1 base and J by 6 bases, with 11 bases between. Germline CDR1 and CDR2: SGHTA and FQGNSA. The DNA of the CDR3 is TGTGCCAGCAGCTTAGAGGACCATCGGGATACGCAGTATTTT. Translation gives CASSLEDHRDTQYF.